Presented here are 26 T cell receptor beta chains from one specimen sequenced in a study of shared clonotypes between healthy human individuals (TCRdb year 2020). Receptor amplification or capture employed the immunoSEQ multiplex PCR assay. TCRdb took this table from immuneACCESS and kept in-frame rearrangements with V and J called. Such tables lack part of the clones; where checked against another copy, unresolved V genes explain under half of the gap, and the rest is unexplained. The table for this sample lists 2 million to 3 million clones; 93% of them were counted only once. Of the sample, approximately 0.36% falls within the top ten clones. Sequenced input: naive CD4+ T cells from PBMCs. According to the study, the label for this sample's cell subset or site signals: CD45RA+ positively selected. Receptors were obtained from a young man in good health. Some clones in this sample may be carry-over from other donors' samples.

The rearrangement joins TRBV2 to TRBJ2-3; 8 bases agree with TRBD2. Germline V CDR1 and CDR2: SNHLY, FYNNEI. CDR3 length: 14 amino acids. V trimming: 9 bases; J trimming: 3 bases; junction bases outside the gene matches: 8. The CDR3: CASVSGRKTDTQYF. CDR3 bases: TGTGCCAGTGTCAGCGGGAGAAAAACAGATACGCAGTATTTT.

This rearrangement joins TRBV5-4 to TRBJ2-7; D remains ambiguous. The CDR3 runs to 15 residues. V was cut by 0 bases and J by 0 bases, with 10 bases left in between. Germline V gene sequence: CDR1 SGHNT, CDR2 YYREEE (reference sequence). CDR3 in DNA: TGTGCCAGCAGCTTGGGGGTCTCAACCTCCTACGAGCAGTACTTC. Protein sequence: CASSLGVSTSYEQYF.

This clone has only a few counts. The chain couples TRBV14 to TRBJ1-1; D remains ambiguous. V lost 1 base and J lost 3, with 12 bases in between. Germline CDR1 is SGHDN and CDR2 is FVKESK. This CDR3 is built from 15 residues. In DNA form, the CDR3 reads TGTGCCAGCAGCCAAGGCCATGGGATGCACACTGAAGCTTTCTTT. Amino acids: CASSQGHGMHTEAFF.

With respect to this clone: The sample has other DNA sequences that encode this CDR3 too. The chain recombines TRBV6-5 with TRBJ2-7, with 12 positions matching TRBD2. The junction had 3 bases not matched to a gene; V was cut back by 3 bases and J by 3 bases. Germline CDR1 reads MNHEY; CDR2 reads SVGAGI. The CDR3 contains 15 residues. The CDR3 sequence is CASSYRTSGNYEQYF. Written as DNA, the CDR3 is TGTGCCAGCAGTTATAGGACTAGCGGGAACTACGAGCAGTACTTC.

V usage is TRBV2 and J usage is TRBJ2-7; 12 nucleotides match TRBD2. The junction had 6 bases not matched to a gene; V was cut back by 7 bases and J by 2 bases. Germline V CDR1 and CDR2: SNHLY, FYNNEI. The CDR3 has 15 residues. The chain's CDR3 is CASTPTSGGTYEQYF. CDR3 DNA sequence: TGTGCCAGCACCCCGACTAGCGGGGGAACCTACGAGCAGTACTTC.

Only one count was recorded for this clone. This chain links TRBV11-2 with TRBJ2-7; 9 nucleotides line up with TRBD1. Trimming at V came to 2 bases and at J to 5 bases, leaving 10 bases not matched to a gene. The CDR3 length is 16 residues. Germline CDR1 SGHAT, CDR2 FQNNGV. The CDR3: CASSLFRGQGVHEQYF. The DNA for the CDR3 is TGTGCCAGCAGCTTATTTCGGGGACAGGGCGTCCACGAGCAGTACTTC.

This rearrangement joins TRBV7-2 to TRBJ2-7; D may be TRBD2 (5 bases). CDR1 SGHTA and CDR2 FQGNSA come from the germline V gene. There are 14 residues in the CDR3. V was clipped by 2 bases and J by 2 bases, with 10 bases between them. The CDR3 bases are TGTGCCAGCAGCTTAAGTGAGGGCCCCTACGAGCAGTACTTC. Translating gives CASSLSEGPYEQYF.

The chain is built from TRBV5-1 and TRBJ2-7; 8 bases agree with TRBD1. V trimming: 2 bases; J trimming: 4 bases; junction bases outside the gene matches: 5. The germline V gene has CDR1 SGHRS and CDR2 YFSETQ. This CDR3 is built from 14 residues. The CDR3 sequence is CASSLQGGRYEQYF. CDR3 coding DNA: TGCGCCAGCAGCTTACAGGGGGGTAGGTACGAGCAGTACTTC.

This chain connects TRBV5-1 to TRBJ2-7; 7 bases are shared with TRBD1. This CDR3 region has 14 residues. V lost 6 bases and J lost 6; bases outside the gene matches: 12. The germline gives CDR1 SGHRS, CDR2 YFSETQ. CDR3 sequence (DNA): TGCGCCAGCAAGACCGGGACAGTCAACGGCGAGCAGTACTTC. Its protein is CASKTGTVNGEQYF.

This clone was observed a single time. V is TRBV19 and J is TRBJ1-3, with TRBD1 as a possible D gene (5 bases). Trimming removed 8 bases at V and 8 bases at J, with 19 bases between. CDR1 is LNHDA and CDR2 is SQIVND in the germline V gene (reference sequence). This CDR3 contains 14 residues. The CDR3 here is CASRYRDVLDTIYF. CDR3 nucleotide sequence: TGTGCCAGTCGGTACCGGGACGTTCTGGACACCATATATTTT.

The chain couples TRBV5-6 to TRBJ2-7; 12 positions agree with TRBD1. CDR1 is SGHDT, CDR2 YYEEEE, per germline. With 0 bases clipped from V and 1 base from J, the junction kept 11 bases outside the gene matches. There are 19 residues in the CDR3. The CDR3 DNA reads TGTGCCAGCAGCTTGGGGTTCGGGACAGGGGGCACGATGTCCTACGAGCAGTACTTC. This translates into CASSLGFGTGGTMSYEQYF.

This chain links TRBV4-1 with TRBJ2-3; D call uncertain. The length of the CDR3 is 13 residues. The germline gives CDR1 MGHRA, CDR2 YSYEKL. V was pared by 5 bases and J by 1 base, with 7 bases between. CDR3 DNA: TGCGCCAGCAGCTCCCGGGGCACAGATACGCAGTATTTT. It codes for CASSSRGTDTQYF.

The chain has TRBV7-9 and TRBJ1-4; TRBD1 might be the D (5 bases). The CDR3 totals 13 residues. V was cut by 3 bases and J by 6 bases, with 8 bases left in between. From germline, CDR1 is SEHNR and CDR2 FQNEAQ (reference sequence). CDR3 in amino acids: CASSLGRDEKLFF. Written as DNA, the CDR3 is TGTGCCAGCAGCTTGGGACGGGATGAAAAACTGTTTTTT.

The chain uses TRBV15 and TRBJ2-7, with 9 bases aligning to TRBD1. CDR1 and CDR2 from the germline V gene are LNHNV and YYDKDF (reference sequence). The V and J ends lost 5 bases and 1 base, in that order; junction bases with no gene match: 9. CDR3 size: 16 residues. The CDR3 here is CATSRNRDRESYEQYF. Here the CDR3 DNA reads TGTGCCACCAGCCGGAACCGGGACAGGGAGTCCTACGAGCAGTACTTC.

V gene TRBV10-1 combines with J gene TRBJ2-1; D is undetermined. With 6 bases removed from V and 3 bases from J, the gap between germline ends came to 3 bases. Germline V gene data show CDR1 as WNHNN and CDR2 as SYGVQD (reference sequence). The CDR3 contains 11 residues. The CDR3 here is CASSDYNEQFF. The CDR3 DNA follows: TGCGCCAGCAGCGACTACAATGAGCAGTTCTTC.

This chain uses TRBV7-9 with TRBJ1-2; 7 bases are shared with TRBD1. Germline V lookup: CDR1 SEHNR, CDR2 FQNEAQ (reference sequence). The CDR3 is 14 amino acids. The V segment lost 5 bases and the J segment 4 bases; nucleotides outside the gene matches: 7. CDR3 sequence: CASSERQGFYGYTF. In nucleotides, the CDR3 is TGTGCCAGCAGCGAACGACAGGGATTCTATGGCTACACCTTC.

The CDR3 loop is CASSIPGQYEQYF. CDR3 DNA: TGTGCCAGTAGTATTCCAGGGCAATACGAGCAGTACTTC. The chain employs TRBV19 and TRBJ2-7, with a possible D match to TRBD1 (5 bases). With 3 bases removed from V and 4 bases from J, the gap between germline ends came to 10 bases. The CDR3 totals 13 residues. Looked up from germline, CDR1 is LNHDA and CDR2 is SQIVND (reference sequence).

The chain joins TRBV7-3 to TRBJ2-1; 7 positions match TRBD1. Germline CDR1 is SGHTA and CDR2 is FQGTGA. The junction had 14 bases not matched to a gene; V was cut back by 5 bases and J by 4 bases. The CDR3 covers 17 residues. The DNA for the CDR3 is TGTGCCAGCAGCATAAAGGGATCTGGGACAGCTTACAATGAGCAGTTCTTC. Its protein product is CASSIKGSGTAYNEQFF.

The chain couples TRBV29-1 to TRBJ2-4; 7 nucleotides match TRBD2. V was pared by 7 bases and J by 5 bases, with 11 bases of the junction left unmatched. CDR3 size: 14 residues. Per the germline V gene, CDR1 is SQVTM and CDR2 is ANQGSEA. This CDR3 is CSGRGRGGENIQYF. The CDR3, as DNA: TGCAGCGGTAGAGGGAGGGGAGGCGAAAACATTCAGTACTTC.

V and J are TRBV5-4 and TRBJ1-5; D call uncertain. The CDR3 runs to 15 residues. Germline CDR1 is SGHNT and CDR2 is YYREEE (reference sequence). Trimming removed 4 bases at V and 2 bases at J, with 13 bases between. The CDR3 sequence is CASSPDPIRNQPQHF. DNA for the CDR3: TGTGCCAGCAGCCCAGACCCAATCCGCAATCAGCCCCAGCATTTT.

As regards this clone: The sample carries other DNA sequences with the same CDR3. The J gene is TRBJ2-5, the V gene TRBV7-2; D is uncertain. V was trimmed by 3 bases and J by 5 bases, leaving 4 bases between them. This CDR3 contains 11 residues. Germline CDR1 reads SGHTA; CDR2 reads FQGNSA. The CDR3 reads CASSFSETQYF. The CDR3, as DNA: TGTGCCAGCAGCTTTTCTGAGACCCAGTACTTC.

This sequence joins TRBV7-6 and TRBJ2-7, with 7 nucleotides matching TRBD2. With V trimmed by 5 bases and J by 2 bases, 12 bases remained unmatched. Germline CDR1 is SGHVS and CDR2 is FNYEAQ. The CDR3 is made up of 16 amino acids. The CDR3 DNA reads TGTGCCAGCAGCAAGATCACCGGGACTACCACCTACGAGCAGTACTTC. Translated, it gives CASSKITGTTTYEQYF.

The rearrangement links TRBV23-1 to TRBJ2-1, with unresolved D. TRBV23-1 counts as an open reading frame of uncertain function. The CDR3 contains 14 residues. Trimming stripped 4 bases from V and 5 bases from J, with 12 bases between. The CDR3 DNA follows: TGCGCCAGCAGTCCAAGGCCGTTAGACAATGAGCAGTTCTTC. Its protein product is CASSPRPLDNEQFF.

CDR3 nucleotide sequence: TGTGCCAGCAGTTACTCGATAGGTACTACCGGGGAGCTGTTTTTT. Translated, it gives CASSYSIGTTGELFF. The rearrangement uses TRBV6-6 and TRBJ2-2; D gene ambiguous. The CDR3 has 15 residues. V was cut by 0 bases and J by 5 bases, with 10 bases left in between. The germline V gene encodes CDR1 MNHNY and CDR2 SVGAGI (reference sequence).

This clone was seen a single time. The CDR3 loop is CASSADRGKAEAFF. Written as DNA, the CDR3 is TGCGCCAGCTCGGCTGACAGGGGGAAGGCTGAAGCTTTCTTT. The chain has TRBV5-1 and TRBJ1-1, with 9 bases lining up with TRBD1. The CDR3 contains 14 residues. CDR1 is SGHRS and CDR2 is YFSETQ in the germline V gene. V was clipped by 7 bases and J by 6 bases; unmatched bases: 10.

This chain's CDR3 is CASSSLSAPADTQYF. Here the CDR3 DNA reads TGTGCCAGCAGTTCCCTCTCAGCCCCTGCAGATACGCAGTATTTT. The chain couples TRBV2 to TRBJ2-3; D unresolved. This CDR3 is 15 amino acids long. Germline V gene lookup returns CDR1 SNHLY and CDR2 FYNNEI. V was clipped by 5 bases and J by 4 bases, with 16 bases between them.